This entry is about one T cell receptor (beta chain). The data were taken from a study of blood T cell repertoires in COVID-19. Background on the study: T cells, B-cell-depleted T cells, or PBMCs provided the cDNA or gDNA that served as material.

Method: immunoSEQ multiplex PCR; TCRdb's copy keeps in-frame clones and lacks some. The sample comprises roughly 50,000 clones, about 90% of which are singletons, and around 6% rests with the top ten. The CDR3 runs to 15 residues. The V gene lost 5 bases and the J gene lost 2 bases, with 13 bases spanning the gap. In germline, CDR1 is MDHEN, CDR2 SYDVKM. The sample comprised peripheral blood. The sequence came from a man aged 50 or older with active COVID-19. The chain is built from TRBV28 and TRBJ1-5; perhaps TRBD1 as D (6 bases). CDR3 residues: CASSPRSGGNQPQHF. CDR3 nucleotides: TGTGCCAGCAGTCCCCGTTCAGGGGGCAATCAGCCCCAGCATTTT.